The subject of this entry is one TCR beta chain. This entry is derived from a study of T cell responses to AZD1222 COVID-19 vaccine. Repertoires were generated with immunoSEQ multiplex PCR, while TCRdb's copy carries only in-frame clones and drops some. The sample shows over 110,000 clones, around 91% of them seen only once. Germline V gene data show CDR1 as KGHDR and CDR2 as SFDVKD. This CDR3 spans 15 amino acids. V lost 4 bases, J lost 6 bases, and 4 bases stayed unmatched. V usage is TRBV24-1 and J usage is TRBJ2-1; 11 bases are a match to TRBD2. The sequences come from peripheral blood, collected 28 days after the second AZD1222 dose. The sequence came from an adult who received the AZD1222 COVID-19 vaccine. CDR3 in DNA: TGTGCCACCAGTGACGGACTAGCGGGTTTCAATGAGCAGTTCTTC. Protein product: CATSDGLAGFNEQFF.